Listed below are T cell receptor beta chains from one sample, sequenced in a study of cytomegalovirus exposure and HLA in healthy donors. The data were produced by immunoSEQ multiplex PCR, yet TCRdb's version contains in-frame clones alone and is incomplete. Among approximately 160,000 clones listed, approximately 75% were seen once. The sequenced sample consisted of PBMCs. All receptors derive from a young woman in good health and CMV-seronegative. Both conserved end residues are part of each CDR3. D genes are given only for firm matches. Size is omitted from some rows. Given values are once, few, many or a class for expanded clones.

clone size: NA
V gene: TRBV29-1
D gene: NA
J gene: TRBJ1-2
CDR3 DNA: TGCAGCGGGCAATTAAACTATGGCTACACCTTC
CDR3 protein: CSGQLNYGYTF

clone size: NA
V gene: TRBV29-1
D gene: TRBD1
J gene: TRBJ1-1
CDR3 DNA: TGCAGCGCCTCCGAGGTCCAGGGGGCCACTGAAGCTTTCTTT
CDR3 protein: CSASEVQGATEAFF

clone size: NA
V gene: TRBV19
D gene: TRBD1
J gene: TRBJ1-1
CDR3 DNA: TGTGCCAGTAGTATAAAGGGGGCCATCACTGAAGCTTTCTTT
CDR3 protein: CASSIKGAITEAFF

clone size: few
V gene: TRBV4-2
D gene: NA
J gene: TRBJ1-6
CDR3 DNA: TGTGCCAGCAGCCAAGATATACAGGGTAATTCACCCCTCCACTTT
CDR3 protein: CASSQDIQGNSPLHF

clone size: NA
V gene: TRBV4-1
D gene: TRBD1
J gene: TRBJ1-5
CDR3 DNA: TGCGCCAGCAGCCCCGGACAGGGGAATCAGCCCCAGCATTTT
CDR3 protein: CASSPGQGNQPQHF

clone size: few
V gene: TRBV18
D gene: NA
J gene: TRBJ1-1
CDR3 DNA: TGTGCCAGCTCACCTAAAACAGATCCGAGCACTGAAGCTTTCTTT
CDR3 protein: CASSPKTDPSTEAFF

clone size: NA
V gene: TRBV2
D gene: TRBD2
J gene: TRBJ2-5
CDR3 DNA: TGTGCCAGCAGATCAGCCCTAGCGGGGGGGCCAGAGACCCAGTACTTC
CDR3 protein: CASRSALAGGPETQYF

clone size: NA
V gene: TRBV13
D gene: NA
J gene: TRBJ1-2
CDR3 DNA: TGTGCCAGCAGCTTAGGCATAGCTAACTATGGCTACACCTTC
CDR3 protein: CASSLGIANYGYTF

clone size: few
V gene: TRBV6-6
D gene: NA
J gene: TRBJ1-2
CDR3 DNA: TGTGCCAGCAGCGGGGTTGGCTACACCTTC
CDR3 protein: CASSGVGYTF

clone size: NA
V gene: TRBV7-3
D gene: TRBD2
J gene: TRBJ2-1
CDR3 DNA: TGTGCCAGCAGCTTGGGGACTAACAATGAGCAGTTCTTC
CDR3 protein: CASSLGTNNEQFF

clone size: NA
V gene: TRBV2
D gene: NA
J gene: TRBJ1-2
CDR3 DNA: TGTGCCAGCAGCTTAAGGCAGGGGAACTATGGCTACACCTTC
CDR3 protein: CASSLRQGNYGYTF

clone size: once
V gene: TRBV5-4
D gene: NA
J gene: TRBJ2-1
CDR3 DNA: TGTGCCAGCAGCTTGAGTTGGAGGGCTGGTGAGTTCTTC
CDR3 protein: CASSLSWRAGEFF

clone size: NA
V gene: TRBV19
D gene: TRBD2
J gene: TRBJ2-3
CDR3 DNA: TGTGCCAGTAGTATAAGACGGACTAGCGGGGGACGGACAGATACGCAGTATTTT
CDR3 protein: CASSIRRTSGGRTDTQYF

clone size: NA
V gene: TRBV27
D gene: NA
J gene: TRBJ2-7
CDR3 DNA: TGTGCCAGCAGTTTGGGGCGTCCTGACGAGCAGTACTTC
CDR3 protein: CASSLGRPDEQYF

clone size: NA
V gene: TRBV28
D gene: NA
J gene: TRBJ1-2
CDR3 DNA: TGTGCCAGCAGTTCCGCCGCCACTGGCTATGGCTACACCTTC
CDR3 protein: CASSSAATGYGYTF

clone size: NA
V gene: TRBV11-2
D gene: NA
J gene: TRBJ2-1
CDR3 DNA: TGTGCCAGCAGCTTAGACTCCCCGACAGGGCAGTTCTTC
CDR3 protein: CASSLDSPTGQFF

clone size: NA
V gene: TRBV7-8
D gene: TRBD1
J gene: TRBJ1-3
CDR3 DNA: TGTGCCAGCAGCTGGGACAGCACCTTTGGAAACACCATATATTTT
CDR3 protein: CASSWDSTFGNTIYF